This T cell receptor beta chain was identified during a study of OX40 agonist ivuxolimab in advanced cancers. Study details: Every 2 weeks, patients got intravenous ivuxolimab at one of six dose levels (0.01-10 mg/kg). Study-wide results and caveats: There were also nonresponders showing low normalized T-cell clonal expansion.

Blood got drawn at baseline, again on cycle 4 day 1, and then on cycle 7 day 1. Here immunoSEQ multiplex PCR was the method, and the copy in TCRdb shows in-frame clones only, minus some. The sample lists about 80,000 clones, around four fifths occurring once. Points on this clone: Antigen unknown.

Per the germline V gene, CDR1 is SGHKS and CDR2 is YYEKEE (reference sequence). The CDR3 runs 18 residues. V was pared by 4 bases and J by 0 bases, with 7 bases of the junction left unmatched. Sample: CD4+ or CD8+ T cells sorted from blood, taken in a trial of the OX40 agonist ivuxolimab. This TCR was sampled from an adult with an advanced solid tumor such as melanoma, head and neck, liver or kidney cancer. The chain is built from TRBV5-5 and TRBJ2-4; 13 nucleotides line up with TRBD2. CDR3 DNA sequence: TGTGCCAGCAGCCCAGGACTAGCGGGAGACGGAGCCAAAAACATTCAGTACTTC. It translates to CASSPGLAGDGAKNIQYF.